This is a list of T cell receptor beta chains from one sample in a study of T cell responses to AZD1222 COVID-19 vaccine. Generated by immunoSEQ multiplex PCR, the TCRdb table keeps only in-frame clones and is missing some. The data show over 150,000 clones, around 90% seen once. The sequencing here drew on peripheral blood, taken 28 days after the second AZD1222 dose. These receptors were taken from an adult who received the AZD1222 COVID-19 vaccine. Both conserved end residues are part of each CDR3. The D gene is left open where the match is weak. Clone size is shown for a subset of rows, as once, few, many or a class of expanded clone.

CDR3,DNA,J,D,size,V
CASSEGGLGQAGGYTF,TGTGCCAGCAGTGAGGGCGGTTTGGGACAAGCAGGGGGCTACACCTTC,TRBJ1-2,.,.,TRBV6-1
CAWSVQQGARNTEAFF,TGTGCCTGGAGTGTTCAACAGGGGGCAAGAAACACTGAAGCTTTCTTT,TRBJ1-1,TRBD1,.,TRBV30
CASREQGAKAYEQYF,TGTGCCAGCAGGGAACAGGGGGCTAAGGCCTACGAGCAGTACTTC,TRBJ2-7,TRBD1,.,TRBV6-1
CASSPGTANTEAFF,TGCGCCAGCAGCCCCGGGACAGCGAACACTGAAGCTTTCTTT,TRBJ1-1,TRBD1,.,TRBV5-1
CASSVGFEQFF,TGTGCCAGCAGCGTAGGGTTTGAGCAGTTCTTC,TRBJ2-1,.,.,TRBV9
CASSAQRETQYF,TGTGCCAGTAGTGCACAGCGGGAGACCCAGTACTTC,TRBJ2-5,.,.,TRBV19
CASSSHPGRSGNTIYF,TGTGCCAGCAGCTCGCACCCAGGGCGCTCTGGAAACACCATATATTTT,TRBJ1-3,.,.,TRBV5-5
CASSSYQNTEAFF,TGTGCCAGCAGCTCCTATCAGAACACTGAAGCTTTCTTT,TRBJ1-1,.,once,TRBV12-3/TRBV12-4
CASCPGDQPQHF,TGCGCCAGCTGTCCAGGGGATCAGCCCCAGCATTTT,TRBJ1-5,.,.,TRBV5-1
CASSPSGGPYSNQPQHF,TGTGCCAGCAGCCCTTCCGGGGGGCCTTATAGCAATCAGCCCCAGCATTTT,TRBJ1-5,.,.,TRBV6-2/TRBV6-3
CASSYGLGQGSGYTF,TGTGCCAGCAGTTACGGGCTGGGACAGGGGTCCGGCTACACCTTC,TRBJ1-2,TRBD1,.,TRBV6-5
CASSQGTGGHTDTQYF,TGTGCCAGCAGCCAAGGGACGGGGGGACACACAGATACGCAGTATTTT,TRBJ2-3,.,few,TRBV11-3
CASSSLAGGLTDTQYF,TGTGCCAGCAGCTCCTTAGCGGGGGGACTCACAGATACGCAGTATTTT,TRBJ2-3,TRBD2,.,TRBV7-2
CASSYSPNNQNIQYF,TGTGCCAGCAGTTACTCCCCGAACAACCAAAACATTCAGTACTTC,TRBJ2-4,.,.,TRBV6-5
CAISESTLAGVGNEQFF,TGTGCCATCAGTGAGTCGACTCTAGCGGGGGTTGGAAATGAGCAGTTCTTC,TRBJ2-1,TRBD2,once,TRBV10-3
CASSLSPGGTGELFF,TGTGCCAGTAGTCTTTCCCCCGGGGGTACCGGGGAGCTGTTTTTT,TRBJ2-2,.,.,TRBV19
CASSEFSGVQETQYF,TGTGCCAGCAGTGAATTTTCAGGGGTCCAAGAGACCCAGTACTTC,TRBJ2-5,.,.,TRBV6-1